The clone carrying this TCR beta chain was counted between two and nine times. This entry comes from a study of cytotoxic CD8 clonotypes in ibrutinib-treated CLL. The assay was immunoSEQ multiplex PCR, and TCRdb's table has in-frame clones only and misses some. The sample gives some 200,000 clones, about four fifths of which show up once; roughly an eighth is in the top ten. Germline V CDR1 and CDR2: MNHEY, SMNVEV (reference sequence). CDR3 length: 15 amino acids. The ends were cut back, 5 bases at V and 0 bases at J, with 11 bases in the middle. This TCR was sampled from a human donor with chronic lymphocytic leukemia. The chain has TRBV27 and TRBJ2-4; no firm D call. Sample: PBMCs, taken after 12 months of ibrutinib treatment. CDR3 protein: CASSRNTVAKNIQYF. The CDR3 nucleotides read TGTGCCAGCAGTAGAAACACAGTAGCCAAAAACATTCAGTACTTC.